One sample yielded the 25 T cell receptor beta chains listed below, sequenced in a study of blood T cell repertoires in COVID-19 (TCRdb year 2020). Library creation used the immunoSEQ multiplex PCR assay. Sourced from immuneACCESS, this table was stored by TCRdb with only in-frame sequences that have V and J called. A share of the clones is absent; for the studies checked, an unresolved V gene accounts for under half, and the remainder has no known explanation. The sample has more than 200,000 clones on record, 87% of them singletons. Together, the top ten hold more than 5% of the sample. Source material: PBMCs or T cells enriched from blood (not recorded which). These receptors originate from a young woman with acute COVID-19.

The chain joins TRBV29-1 to TRBJ2-3; 10 bases line up with TRBD2. The CDR3 consists of 16 residues. The junction had 11 bases not matched to a gene; V was cut back by 3 bases and J by 5 bases. Germline V gives CDR1 SQVTM, CDR2 ANQGSEA. The CDR3 nucleotides read TGCAGCGTTGAGTTCTGGTCACTAGCGGGAAGAGATACGCAGTATTTT. Translation gives CSVEFWSLAGRDTQYF.

CDR3 in amino acids: CSAVSNQPQHF. As DNA, the CDR3 is TGCAGTGCCGTGAGTAATCAGCCCCAGCATTTT. The rearrangement joins TRBV20-1 to TRBJ1-5, with D uncertain. The CDR3 runs to 11 residues. CDR1 is DFQATT and CDR2 is SNEGSKA in the germline V gene (reference sequence). V gave up 6 bases and J gave up 4 bases, with 7 bases separating them.

This clone was counted a single time. The chain uses TRBV20-1 and TRBJ2-2; D uncertain. V lost 3 bases and J lost 6, with 14 bases in between. CDR3 length equals 14 residues. CDR1 and CDR2 from the germline V gene are DFQATT and SNEGSKA (reference sequence). CDR3 sequence (DNA): TGCAGTGCTAGTCAATCTACCGGGTCCGGGGAGCTGTTTTTT. Translation gives CSASQSTGSGELFF.

The chain combines TRBV4-1 with TRBJ1-1, with D hard to call. The CDR3 is 14 residues long. The V end was cut by 4 bases, the J end by 1 base, with 10 bases between. Germline CDR1 reads MGHRA; CDR2 reads YSYEKL. The CDR3 DNA reads TGCGCCAGCAGCCCTCCCCGGTCGAACACTGAAGCTTTCTTT. Amino acids: CASSPPRSNTEAFF.

This clone has only a few counts. This chain links TRBV28 with TRBJ1-5; D not certain. Germline CDR1 reads MDHEN; CDR2 reads SYDVKM. CDR3 length: 14 residues. Trimming took off 4 bases at V and 3 bases at J, with 10 bases between the two ends. CDR3 protein: CASSSLGNNQPQHF. DNA of the CDR3: TGTGCCAGCAGTTCACTCGGGAACAATCAGCCCCAGCATTTT.

V usage is TRBV28 and J usage is TRBJ2-1; D remains ambiguous. The CDR3 has 13 residues. The germline V gene encodes CDR1 MDHEN and CDR2 SYDVKM. Trimming shortened V by 2 bases and J by 3 bases, and 5 bases separated the two germline ends. CDR3 bases: TGTGCCAGCAGTTTAGGCATCTACAATGAGCAGTTCTTC. Translated, it gives CASSLGIYNEQFF.

In its sample, this clone was seen once. The chain employs TRBV2 and TRBJ1-1; D is perhaps TRBD1 (5 bases). V was pared by 7 bases and J by 0 bases, with 12 bases between. This CDR3 has 14 residues. CDR1 is SNHLY and CDR2 is FYNNEI in the germline V gene. Here the CDR3 DNA reads TGTGCCAGCAACCAACAGGACATGAACACTGAAGCTTTCTTT. Its protein product is CASNQQDMNTEAFF.

This chain uses TRBV28 with TRBJ1-3; D is uncertain. The germline V and J ends were trimmed by 5 bases and 4 bases, with 15 bases remaining between them. Germline CDR1 is MDHEN and CDR2 is SYDVKM. This CDR3 has 15 residues. The DNA of the CDR3 is TGTGCCAGCAGTCTCCCCGGGTCCCCCGGAAACACCATATATTTT. This gives the protein CASSLPGSPGNTIYF.

This chain links TRBV29-1 with TRBJ1-2; tentatively, D is TRBD1 (6 bases). V lost 4 bases and J lost 4, with 13 bases in between. Germline lookup yields CDR1 SQVTM and CDR2 ANQGSEA. The length of the CDR3 is 13 residues. The CDR3 DNA sequence: TGCAGCGTTGTGTCAGGGGCAGGCTATGGCTACACCTTC. Its protein product is CSVVSGAGYGYTF.

V is TRBV3-1 (or the pseudogene TRBV3-2) and J is TRBJ2-3; 8 bases are a match to TRBD2. Trimming cost V 6 bases and J 3 bases; bases outside gene matches: 5. The CDR3 extends over 14 amino acids. Germline V gene data show CDR1 as LGHDT and CDR2 as YNNKEL (reference sequence). This CDR3 is CASRGLGVTDTQYF. CDR3 nucleotide sequence: TGTGCCAGCAGGGGACTAGGGGTTACAGATACGCAGTATTTT.

The rearrangement uses TRBV9 and TRBJ2-7; 8 positions match TRBD2. The CDR3 contains 15 residues. CDR1 is SGDLS and CDR2 is YYNGEE in the germline V gene. Trimming at V came to 0 bases and at J to 2 bases, leaving 4 bases not matched to a gene. CDR3 sequence reads: CASSVAGGHPYEQYF. DNA for the CDR3: TGTGCCAGCAGCGTAGCGGGAGGGCATCCCTACGAGCAGTACTTC. Full variable domain (rest looked up from reference TRBV9 and TRBJ2-7): DSGVTQTPKHLITATGQRVTLRCSPRSGDLSVYWYQQSLDQGLQFLIQYYNGEERAKGNILERFSAQQFPDLHSELNLSSLELGDSALYFCASSVAGGHPYEQYFGPGTRLTVT.

The chain combines TRBV9 with TRBJ2-2; TRBD2 aligns across 9 bases. This CDR3 contains 18 residues. The germline V gene has CDR1 SGDLS and CDR2 YYNGEE. Germline trimming cut 0 bases from V and 1 base from J; bases unmatched to any gene: 7. CDR3 in DNA: TGTGCCAGCAGCGTAGTCGGTAGCGGGAGCTTGAACACCGGGGAGCTGTTTTTT. Amino acid sequence: CASSVVGSGSLNTGELFF.

The chain carries TRBV5-1 and TRBJ2-7; D may be TRBD1 (6 bases). V was pared by 4 bases and J by 0 bases, with 11 bases between. Per germline, CDR1 SGHRS and CDR2 YFSETQ. CDR3 length: 14 amino acids. CDR3 nucleotide sequence: TGCGCCAGCAGCATGAGGACAGCCTCCTACGAGCAGTACTTC. Encoded protein: CASSMRTASYEQYF.

The chain recombines TRBV28 with TRBJ2-1; 12 bases line up with TRBD2. With 8 bases clipped from V and 7 bases from J, the junction kept 6 bases outside the gene matches. In germline, CDR1 is MDHEN, CDR2 SYDVKM. This CDR3 comprises 14 residues. Here the CDR3 reads CASGLAGGRNEQFF. The CDR3 DNA reads TGTGCCAGCGGGCTAGCGGGGGGGCGGAATGAGCAGTTCTTC. Filled out from reference TRBV28 and TRBJ2-1, the complete variable domain reads DVKVTQSSRYLVKRTGEKVFLECVQDMDHENMFWYRQDPGLGLRLIYFSYDVKMKEKGDIPEGYSVSREKKERFSLILESASTNQTSMYLCASGLAGGRNEQFFGPGTRLTVL.

The chain is built from TRBV7-9 and TRBJ1-3; TRBD1 is a possible D gene (5 bases). This CDR3 is built from 17 residues. V dropped 5 bases and J dropped 0 bases, with 17 bases sitting between them. Germline assignment: CDR1 SEHNR and CDR2 FQNEAQ (reference sequence). CDR3 sequence reads: CASSLSGGPHSGNTIYF. In DNA form, the CDR3 reads TGTGCCAGCAGCCTTAGCGGGGGACCGCACTCTGGAAACACCATATATTTT.

The chain combines TRBV7-2 with TRBJ1-2; D ambiguous. The CDR3 has 17 residues. CDR1 is SGHTA and CDR2 is FQGNSA in the germline V gene. The V and J ends lost 2 bases and 5 bases respectively, with 21 bases between them. This chain's CDR3 is CASSLNIGRPASYGYTF. DNA for the CDR3: TGTGCCAGCAGCTTAAACATAGGCAGGCCAGCCTCGTATGGCTACACCTTC.

The chain combines TRBV7-3 with TRBJ2-6; D uncertain. Germline-derived CDR1 and CDR2 are SGHTA and FQGTGA. Between the trimmed V and J ends, which lost 5 bases and 0 bases, there was a span of 14 bases. The CDR3 covers 17 residues. CDR3 sequence: CASSPSVVSSGANVLTF. The CDR3 DNA reads as TGTGCCAGCAGCCCCTCCGTGGTGAGCTCTGGGGCCAACGTCCTGACTTTC.

CDR3 residues: CASRQAGAPRDTQYF. In DNA form, the CDR3 reads TGTGCCAGCAGGCAAGCGGGGGCCCCACGAGATACGCAGTATTTT. The chain recombines TRBV5-5 with TRBJ2-3, with 8 bases matching TRBD2. Trimming at V came to 5 bases and at J to 5 bases, leaving 10 bases not matched to a gene. CDR3 length: 15 amino acids. Germline V lookup: CDR1 SGHKS, CDR2 YYEKEE (reference sequence). Variable domain in full (rest from reference TRBV5-5 and TRBJ2-3): DAGVTQSPTHLIKTRGQQVTLRCSPISGHKSVSWYQQVLGQGPQFIFQYYEKEERGRGNFPDRFSARQFPNYSSELNVNALLLGDSALYLCASRQAGAPRDTQYFGPGTRLTVL.

V is TRBV4-1 and J is TRBJ1-5; D is undetermined. Germline V CDR1 and CDR2: MGHRA, YSYEKL. Trimming cost V 1 base and J 3 bases, with 10 bases left between them. This CDR3 is built from 15 residues. The CDR3 protein is CASSQARQLNQPQHF. The CDR3 DNA sequence: TGCGCCAGCAGCCAAGCTCGACAACTCAATCAGCCCCAGCATTTT.

This clone was picked up a small number of times. CDR3 residues: CASSGQRSSSYNEQFF. In DNA form, the CDR3 reads TGTGCCAGCAGTGGACAGAGATCCAGCTCCTACAATGAGCAGTTCTTC. V gene TRBV6-1 combines with J gene TRBJ2-1, with D perhaps TRBD1 (5 bases). This CDR3 has 16 amino acids. The germline V gene has CDR1 MNHNS and CDR2 SASEGT. Trimming stripped 4 bases from V and 0 bases from J, with 13 bases between.

The CDR3 bases are TGTGCCAGCAGTGAATACAGGGACAGGGGGACTTCACCCCTCCACTTT. The encoded protein is CASSEYRDRGTSPLHF. The chain recombines TRBV25-1 with TRBJ1-6; 11 bases match TRBD1. The J segment lost 9 bases and the V segment lost 0 bases, leaving 4 bases of the junction unmatched. The CDR3 is made up of 16 amino acids. The germline gives CDR1 MGHDK, CDR2 SYGVNS.

The DNA of the CDR3 is TGTGCCACCAGTGCTACAGGAGAAAACATTCAGTACTTC. This translates into CATSATGENIQYF. The gene calls are TRBV15 and TRBJ2-4; D perhaps matches TRBD1 (5 bases). This CDR3 region has 13 residues. The germline gives CDR1 LNHNV, CDR2 YYDKDF (reference sequence). The germline V and J ends were trimmed by 6 bases and 5 bases, with 11 bases remaining between them.

The chain couples TRBV19 to TRBJ1-2; D uncertain. The CDR3 is made up of 15 amino acids. V lost 8 bases and J 2 bases, leaving 18 bases between the germline ends. Germline CDR1 is LNHDA and CDR2 is SQIVND (reference sequence). The CDR3 DNA follows: TGTGCCAGTGGTACGTCAAAGACAAGAAACTATGGCTACACCTTC. It translates to CASGTSKTRNYGYTF.

The chain is built from TRBV11-2 and TRBJ2-2, with D possibly TRBD1 on 5 matching bases. The germline V gene encodes CDR1 SGHAT and CDR2 FQNNGV. V lost 5 bases, J lost 3 bases, and 10 bases lay in between. The CDR3 runs 14 residues. The CDR3 nucleotides are TGTGCCAGCAGCCTAGTGGGGCACACCGGGGAGCTGTTTTTT. As protein: CASSLVGHTGELFF.

V usage is TRBV19 and J usage is TRBJ2-2; 7 nucleotides agree with TRBD1. The CDR3 runs to 17 residues. V shed 6 bases, J shed 1 base, and the junction held 11 bases outside the gene matches. Germline loops: CDR1 LNHDA, CDR2 SQIVND (reference sequence). DNA for the CDR3: TGTGCCAGTAGCATCCTACAGGGGTTCCAGAACACCGGGGAGCTGTTTTTT. Translating it yields CASSILQGFQNTGELFF. Full variable domain (rest looked up from reference TRBV19 and TRBJ2-2): DGGITQSPKYLFRKEGQNVTLSCEQNLNHDAMYWYRQDPGQGLRLIYYSQIVNDFQKGDIAEGYSVSREKKESFPLTVTSAQKNPTAFYLCASSILQGFQNTGELFFGEGSRLTVL.